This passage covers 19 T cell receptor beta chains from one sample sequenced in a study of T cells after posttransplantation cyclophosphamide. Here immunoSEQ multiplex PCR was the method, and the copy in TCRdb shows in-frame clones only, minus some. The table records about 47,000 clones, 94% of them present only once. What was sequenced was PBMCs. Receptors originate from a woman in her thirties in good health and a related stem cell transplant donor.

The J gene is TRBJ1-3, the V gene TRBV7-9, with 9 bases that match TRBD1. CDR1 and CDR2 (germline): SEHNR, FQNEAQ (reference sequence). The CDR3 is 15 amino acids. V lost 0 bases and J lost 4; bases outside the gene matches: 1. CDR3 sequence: CASSLAGTGGNTIYF. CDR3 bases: TGTGCCAGCAGCTTAGCGGGGACAGGGGGAAACACCATATATTTT.

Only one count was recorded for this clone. CDR3 sequence reads: CASSFQGGQETQYF. The CDR3 coding sequence is TGTGCCAGCAGCTTCCAGGGTGGCCAAGAGACCCAGTACTTC. This sequence joins TRBV7-6 and TRBJ2-5; tentative D call: TRBD1 (5 bases). The CDR3 runs to 14 residues. Trimming stripped 3 bases from V and 1 base from J, with 9 bases between. Germline CDR1 and CDR2: SGHVS and FNYEAQ.

CDR3 bases: TGTGCCAGCAGCTTAAGACCGGGGGTGGGCTACGAGCAGTACTTC. Encoded protein: CASSLRPGVGYEQYF. The chain joins TRBV7-3 to TRBJ2-7; TRBD2 might be the D (6 bases). The CDR3 spans 15 residues. V was trimmed by 1 base and J by 3 bases, leaving 13 bases between them. Per germline, CDR1 SGHTA and CDR2 FQGTGA.

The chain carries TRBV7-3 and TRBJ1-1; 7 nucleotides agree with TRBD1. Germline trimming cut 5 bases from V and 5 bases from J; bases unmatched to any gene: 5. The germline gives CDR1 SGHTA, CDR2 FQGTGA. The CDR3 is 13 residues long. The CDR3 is CASSAIQGTEAFF. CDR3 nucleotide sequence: TGTGCCAGCAGCGCGATACAGGGGACTGAAGCTTTCTTT.

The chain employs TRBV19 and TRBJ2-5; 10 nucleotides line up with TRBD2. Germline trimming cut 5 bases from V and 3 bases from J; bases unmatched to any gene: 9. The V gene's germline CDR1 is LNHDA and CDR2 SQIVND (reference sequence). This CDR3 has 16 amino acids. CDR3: CASSPRASGGKETQYF. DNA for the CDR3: TGTGCCAGTAGTCCCCGGGCTAGCGGGGGAAAAGAGACCCAGTACTTC.

The CDR3 region is CASSVQLAQAETQYF. In nucleotides, the CDR3 is TGTGCCAGCAGCGTCCAACTAGCGCAAGCGGAGACCCAGTACTTC. This chain joins TRBV7-2 and TRBJ2-5; 7 nucleotides agree with TRBD2. V lost 5 bases to trimming and J lost 5 bases; unmatched junction nucleotides: 11. Germline V CDR1 and CDR2: SGHTA, FQGNSA. The CDR3 is 15 amino acids.

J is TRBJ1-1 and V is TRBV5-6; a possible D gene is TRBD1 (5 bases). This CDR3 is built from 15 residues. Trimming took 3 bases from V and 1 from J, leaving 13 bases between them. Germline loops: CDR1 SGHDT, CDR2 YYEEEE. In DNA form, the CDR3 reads TGTGCCAGCAGCTCCGTCGGGGGGAGGAACACTGAAGCTTTCTTT. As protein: CASSSVGGRNTEAFF.

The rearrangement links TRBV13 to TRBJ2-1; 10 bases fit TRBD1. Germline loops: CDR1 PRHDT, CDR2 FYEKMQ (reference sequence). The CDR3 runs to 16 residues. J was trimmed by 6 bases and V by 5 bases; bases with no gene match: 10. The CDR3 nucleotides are TGTGCCAGCAGCCCGTCTGACAGGGGGCATATCAATGAGCAGTTCTTC. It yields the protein CASSPSDRGHINEQFF. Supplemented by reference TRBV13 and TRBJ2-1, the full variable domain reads AAGVIQSPRHLIKEKRETATLKCYPIPRHDTVYWYQQGPGQDPQFLISFYEKMQSDKGSIPDRFSAQQFSDYHSELNMSSLELGDSALYFCASSPSDRGHINEQFFGPGTRLTVL.

CDR3 loop: CASSPEARQGLSYEQYF. The CDR3 DNA reads as TGTGCCAGCTCACCAGAGGCCCGACAGGGACTCTCCTACGAGCAGTACTTC. The V gene is TRBV18, the J gene TRBJ2-7, with a weak D call TRBD1 (7 bases). This CDR3 has 17 amino acids. Germline CDR1 is KGHSH and CDR2 is LQKENI. The V gene lost 2 bases and the J gene lost 0 bases, with 17 bases spanning the gap. The full variable domain, its missing parts supplied by reference TRBV18 and TRBJ2-7, is NAGVMQNPRHLVRRRGQEARLRCSPMKGHSHVYWYRQLPEEGLKFMVYLQKENIIDESGMPKERFSAEFPKEGPSILRIQQVVRGDSAAYFCASSPEARQGLSYEQYFGPGTRLTVT.

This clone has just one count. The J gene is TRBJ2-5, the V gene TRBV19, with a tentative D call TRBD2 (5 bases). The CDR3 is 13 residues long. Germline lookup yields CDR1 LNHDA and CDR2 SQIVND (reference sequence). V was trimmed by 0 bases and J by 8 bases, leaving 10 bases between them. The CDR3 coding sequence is TGTGCCAGTAGTATAGATCTAGAGGGTACCCAGTACTTC. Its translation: CASSIDLEGTQYF.

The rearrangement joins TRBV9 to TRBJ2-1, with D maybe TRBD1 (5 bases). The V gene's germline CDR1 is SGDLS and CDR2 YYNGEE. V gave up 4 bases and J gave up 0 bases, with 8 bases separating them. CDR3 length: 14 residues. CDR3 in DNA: TGTGCCAGCAGCAACACAGGCTCCTACAATGAGCAGTTCTTC. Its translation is CASSNTGSYNEQFF.

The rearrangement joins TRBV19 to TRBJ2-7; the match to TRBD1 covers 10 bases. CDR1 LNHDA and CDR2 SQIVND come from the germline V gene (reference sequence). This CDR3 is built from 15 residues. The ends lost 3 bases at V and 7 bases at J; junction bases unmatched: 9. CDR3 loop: CASSISRTGGSEQYF. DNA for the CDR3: TGTGCCAGTAGTATTTCCCGGACAGGGGGATCGGAGCAGTACTTC.

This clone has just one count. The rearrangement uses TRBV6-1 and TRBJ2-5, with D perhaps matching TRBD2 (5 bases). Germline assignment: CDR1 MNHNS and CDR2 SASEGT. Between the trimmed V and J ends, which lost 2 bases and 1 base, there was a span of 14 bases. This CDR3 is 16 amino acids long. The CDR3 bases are TGTGCCAGCAGTGAACTGAAGGTGGACTTCCAAGAGACCCAGTACTTC. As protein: CASSELKVDFQETQYF.

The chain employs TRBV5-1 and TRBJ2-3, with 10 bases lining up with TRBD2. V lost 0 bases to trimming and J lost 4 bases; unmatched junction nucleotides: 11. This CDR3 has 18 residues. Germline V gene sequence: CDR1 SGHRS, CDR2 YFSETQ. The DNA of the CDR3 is TGCGCCAGCAGCTTGGCCCTAGCGGGGGCTATAGAATCAGATACGCAGTATTTT. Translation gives CASSLALAGAIESDTQYF.

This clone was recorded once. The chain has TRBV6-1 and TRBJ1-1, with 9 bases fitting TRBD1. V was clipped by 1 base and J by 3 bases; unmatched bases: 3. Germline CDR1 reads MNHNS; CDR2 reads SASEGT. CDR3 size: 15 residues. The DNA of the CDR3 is TGTGCCAGCAGTGAAGAGGGACAGGGCCACACTGAAGCTTTCTTT. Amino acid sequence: CASSEEGQGHTEAFF.

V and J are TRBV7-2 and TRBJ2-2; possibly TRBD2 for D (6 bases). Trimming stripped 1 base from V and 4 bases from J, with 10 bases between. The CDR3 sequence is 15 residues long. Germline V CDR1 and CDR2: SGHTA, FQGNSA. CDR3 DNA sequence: TGTGCCAGCAGCTTAGTCGGCGGGATCACCGGGGAGCTGTTTTTT. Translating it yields CASSLVGGITGELFF.

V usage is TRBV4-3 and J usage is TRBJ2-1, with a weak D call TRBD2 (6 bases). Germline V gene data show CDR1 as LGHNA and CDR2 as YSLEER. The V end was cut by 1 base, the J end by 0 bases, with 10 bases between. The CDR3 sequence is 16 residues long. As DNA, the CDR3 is TGCGCCAGCAGCCAAGCTGCGGGGAGCTCCTACAATGAGCAGTTCTTC. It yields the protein CASSQAAGSSYNEQFF.

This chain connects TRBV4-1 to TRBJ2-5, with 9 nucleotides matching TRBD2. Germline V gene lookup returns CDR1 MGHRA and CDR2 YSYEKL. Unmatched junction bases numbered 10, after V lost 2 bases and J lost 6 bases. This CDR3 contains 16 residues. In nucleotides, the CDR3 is TGCGCCAGCAGCCAACAGCAGGGCGGGGGGGCGCAGACCCAGTACTTC. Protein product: CASSQQQGGGAQTQYF.

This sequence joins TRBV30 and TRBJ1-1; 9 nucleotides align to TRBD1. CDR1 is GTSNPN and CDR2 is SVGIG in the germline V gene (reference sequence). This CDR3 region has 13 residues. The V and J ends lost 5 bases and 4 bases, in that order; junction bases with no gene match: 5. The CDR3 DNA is TGTGCCTGGTCACAGGGGGCGAGCACTGAAGCTTTCTTT. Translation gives CAWSQGASTEAFF. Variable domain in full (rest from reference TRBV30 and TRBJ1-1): SQTIHQWPATLVQPVGSPLSLECTVEGTSNPNLYWYRQAAGRGLQLLFYSVGIGQISSEVPQNLSASRPQDRQFILSSKKLLLSDSGFYLCAWSQGASTEAFFGQGTRLTVV.